Below, one T cell receptor (beta chain) is given with its context. No antigen is known for it. No qualities accompany the bases; no much larger clone lies one base away. The immunoSEQ Assay, a bias-controlled multiplex PCR, was used to amplify TCRbeta CDR3 regions from genomic DNA. The study's processing was this. Within the assay, amplification of reference gene primers was used to estimate how many nucleated cells each sample contained. To quantify the absolute abundance of each unique TCRbeta CDR3 rearrangement, sequence reads were collapsed and filtered. For each sample, productive Simpson clonality was calculated by taking the square root of Simpson's diversity index across productive rearrangements. Entries here come from immuneACCESS through TCRdb and include only in-frame sequences with V and J called. Some clones fail to appear in such tables; in the studies checked, an unresolved V gene covers under half of the shortfall, and the cause of the remainder is unknown. V and J calls and clone size are those listed in that table; D and trimming were worked out from the DNA. The sample includes some 230,000 clones, with roughly 85% observed a single time. The top ten hold around 3% of the sample.

The sample belongs to a study of blood T cell repertoires in COVID-19 (dated by TCRdb to 2018 to 2020). The study in broad terms: Samples from collaborators originated in the United States, Italy and Spain and spanned both the acute and convalescent phases of COVID-19. The material from the prospective study consisted of cDNA or gDNA derived from T cells, B-cell-depleted T cells, or PBMCs. The dataset comprised deeply sampled blood TCRbeta repertoires from subjects exposed to, actively infected with, or recovered from COVID-19. The repertoires were made available in a free public database intended to serve as a resource for research on the immune response to SARS-CoV-2. Samples came from the ongoing ImmuneRACE study (first 160 participants) plus 1,254 subjects from 6 global collaborators. Nearly every sample came with metadata listing a de-identified subject ID, COVID-19 status, age in years and sex. Where available, HLA class I and class II types were obtained from metadata supplied by the sample provider rather than from assay-based typing.

Beyond this particular receptor, the publication reports: Clinical and demographic metadata were provided uncurated, with the amount varying by source and participant.

A second Seattle source provided samples from volunteer blood donors who had recovered from COVID-19. The collaborating institutions used their own protocols to collect whole blood in K2EDTA tubes. For TCRbeta analysis, collaborator samples were shipped as frozen whole blood, as isolated PBMCs, or as DNA extracted from either sample type. The receptor was isolated from a man aged 50-59 years who had recovered from COVID-19. Sequencing was performed on peripheral blood.

The DNA sequence follows: TGTGCCAGTAGTTTTCGACAGGCCCCCCAGCATTTT. It is translated as CASSFRQAPQHF. This chain is built from TRBV19 and TRBJ1-5; the D gene is perhaps TRBD1, from 6 matching bases. V gives up 5 bases and J gives up 10 bases, and the segment between their germline ends measures 12 bases. CDR1 and CDR2 were assigned from the germline V gene (reference sequence) as LNHDA and SQIVND. CDR3 length: 12 amino acids, cysteine to phenylalanine. Left in the record is the CDR3 DNA by itself, 36 bases read in frame from the first base.